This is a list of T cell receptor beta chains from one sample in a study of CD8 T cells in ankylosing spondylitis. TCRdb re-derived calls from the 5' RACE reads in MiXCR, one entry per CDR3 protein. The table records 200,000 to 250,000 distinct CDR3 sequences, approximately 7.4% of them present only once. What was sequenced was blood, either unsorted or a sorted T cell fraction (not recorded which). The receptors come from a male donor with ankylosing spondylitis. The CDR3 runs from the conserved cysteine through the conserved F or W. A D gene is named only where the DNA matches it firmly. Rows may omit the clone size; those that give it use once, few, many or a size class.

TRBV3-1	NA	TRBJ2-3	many	CASSQVTHTDTQYF	TGTGCCAGCAGCCAAGTGACACACACAGATACGCAGTATTTT
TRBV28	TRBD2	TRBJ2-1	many	CASKKLAGTYNEQFF	TGTGCCAGCAAGAAACTAGCGGGAACCTACAATGAGCAGTTCTTC
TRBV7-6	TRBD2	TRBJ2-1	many	CASSLVALAGAGEQFF	TGTGCCAGCAGCTTAGTGGCCCTAGCGGGAGCCGGTGAGCAGTTCTTC
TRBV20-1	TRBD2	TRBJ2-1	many	CSARARASGAYNEQFF	TGCAGTGCTAGAGCAAGGGCTAGCGGTGCCTACAATGAGCAGTTCTTC
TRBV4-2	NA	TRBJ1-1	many	CASSPRRTQVSEAFF	TGTGCCAGCAGCCCCAGAAGGACCCAAGTCTCTGAAGCTTTCTTT
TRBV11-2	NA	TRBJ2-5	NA	CASSSEWGRETQYF	TGTGCCAGCAGCTCCGAGTGGGGGCGGGAGACCCAGTACTTC
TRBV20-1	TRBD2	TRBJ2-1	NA	CSAAGTSGYNEQFF	TGCAGTGCTGCGGGGACTAGCGGTTACAATGAGCAGTTCTTC
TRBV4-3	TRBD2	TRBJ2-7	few	CASSQEAGGGDEQYF	TGCGCCAGCAGCCAAGAGGCGGGGGGGGGCGACGAGCAGTACTTC
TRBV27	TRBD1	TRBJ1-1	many	CASSYTASTGGAEAFF	TGTGCCAGCAGTTACACAGCCTCGACAGGGGGTGCTGAAGCTTTCTTT
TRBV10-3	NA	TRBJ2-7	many	CAISDSTSEQYF	TGTGCCATCAGTGATAGCACAAGCGAGCAGTACTTC
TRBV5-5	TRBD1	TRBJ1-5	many	CASRVTGERGQPQHF	TGTGCCAGCAGAGTGACAGGGGAAAGGGGTCAGCCCCAGCATTTT
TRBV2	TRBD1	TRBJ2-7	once	CASRGTGMSYEQYF	TGTGCCAGCAGGGGGACAGGGATGAGCTACGAGCAGTACTTC
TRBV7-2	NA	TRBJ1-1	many	CASSHTLGPSPTEAFF	TGTGCCAGCAGCCATACGTTGGGCCCCAGCCCCACTGAAGCTTTCTTT
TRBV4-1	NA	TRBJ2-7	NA	CASSQVTGHSYEQYF	TGCGCCAGCAGCCAAGTGACTGGGCACTCCTACGAGCAGTACTTC
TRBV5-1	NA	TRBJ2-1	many	CASSLEARGSSYNEQFF	TGCGCCAGCAGCTTGGAGGCTCGGGGGAGCTCCTACAATGAGCAGTTCTTC
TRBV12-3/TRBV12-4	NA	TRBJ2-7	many	CASSFGGETYEQYF	TGTGCCAGCAGTTTCGGCGGGGAAACCTACGAGCAGTACTTC
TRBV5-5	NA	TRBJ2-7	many	CASSLPGPRNYEQYF	TGTGCCAGCAGCTTACCGGGACCCAGGAACTACGAGCAGTACTTC
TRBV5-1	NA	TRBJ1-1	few	CASSPGRQAYKNTEAFF	TGCGCCAGCAGCCCTGGACGGCAGGCCTATAAGAACACTGAAGCTTTCTTT
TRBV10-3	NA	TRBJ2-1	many	CAISEPRQSSYNEQFF	TGTGCCATCAGTGAGCCACGACAGTCCTCCTACAATGAGCAGTTCTTC
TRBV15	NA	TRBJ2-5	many	CATSSPRYPLTQYF	TGTGCCACCAGCAGCCCTAGGTACCCACTTACCCAGTACTTC
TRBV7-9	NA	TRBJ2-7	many	CASSFGGAWLVEQYF	TGTGCCAGCAGCTTTGGGGGCGCCTGGTTAGTCGAGCAGTACTTC
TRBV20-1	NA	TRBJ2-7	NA	CSARELGTRIYEQYF	TGCAGTGCTAGAGAGTTGGGGACACGGATCTACGAGCAGTACTTC
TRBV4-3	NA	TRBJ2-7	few	CASSQVFHRSYEQYF	TGCGCCAGCAGCCAAGTTTTCCACCGATCCTACGAGCAGTACTTC
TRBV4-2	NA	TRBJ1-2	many	CASSQADLRADGYGYTF	TGTGCCAGCAGCCAAGCCGACCTCCGGGCAGACGGATATGGCTACACCTTC
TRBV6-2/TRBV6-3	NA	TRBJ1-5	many	CASSLGIDNQPQHF	TGTGCCAGCAGTCTGGGGATAGACAATCAGCCCCAGCATTTT